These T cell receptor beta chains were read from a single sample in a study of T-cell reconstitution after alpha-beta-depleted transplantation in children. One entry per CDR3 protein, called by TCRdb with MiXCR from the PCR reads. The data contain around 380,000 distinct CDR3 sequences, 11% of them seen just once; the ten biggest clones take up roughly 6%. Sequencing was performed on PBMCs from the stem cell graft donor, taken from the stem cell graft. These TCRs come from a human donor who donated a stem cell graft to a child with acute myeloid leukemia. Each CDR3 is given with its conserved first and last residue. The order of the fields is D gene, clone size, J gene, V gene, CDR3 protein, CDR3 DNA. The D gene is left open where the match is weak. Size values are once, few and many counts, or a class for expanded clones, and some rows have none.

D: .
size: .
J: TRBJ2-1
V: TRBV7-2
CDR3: CASRETGRDNEQFF
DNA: TGTGCCAGCAGAGAAACAGGGCGCGACAATGAGCAGTTCTTC

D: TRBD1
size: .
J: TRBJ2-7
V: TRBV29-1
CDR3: CSFLSRTGSEQYF
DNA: TGCAGCTTCTTGAGTCGGACAGGGTCCGAGCAGTACTTC

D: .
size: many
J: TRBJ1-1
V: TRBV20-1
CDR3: CSAGEGPYEAFF
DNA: TGCAGTGCCGGGGAGGGACCGTATGAAGCTTTCTTT

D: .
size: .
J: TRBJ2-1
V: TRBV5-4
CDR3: CATKWQRAENYNEQFF
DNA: TGTGCCACCAAGTGGCAGCGGGCGGAAAACTACAATGAGCAGTTCTTC

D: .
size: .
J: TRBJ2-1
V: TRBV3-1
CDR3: CASSQVGRDTHNEQFF
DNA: TGTGCCAGCAGCCAAGTCGGCAGGGACACACACAATGAGCAGTTCTTC

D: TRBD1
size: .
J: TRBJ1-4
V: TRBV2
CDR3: CASSGLTGLNEKLFF
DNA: TGTGCCAGCAGTGGGTTGACAGGGCTTAATGAAAAACTGTTTTTT

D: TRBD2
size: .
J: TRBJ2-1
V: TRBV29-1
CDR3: CSVQPGLADNEQFF
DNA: TGCAGCGTTCAACCGGGACTAGCTGACAATGAGCAGTTCTTC

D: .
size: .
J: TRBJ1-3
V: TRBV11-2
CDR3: CASSLPPDNTIYF
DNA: TGTGCCAGCAGCTTACCCCCCGATAACACCATATATTTT

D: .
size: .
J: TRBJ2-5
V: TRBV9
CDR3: CASSVGIAQETQYF
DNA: TGTGCCAGCAGCGTAGGGATAGCTCAAGAGACCCAGTACTTC

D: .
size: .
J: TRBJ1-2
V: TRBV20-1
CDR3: CSARQGIYGYTF
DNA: TGCAGTGCTAGACAGGGGATCTATGGCTACACCTTC

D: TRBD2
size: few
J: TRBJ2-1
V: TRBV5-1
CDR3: CASSLGGLAGVRDNEQFF
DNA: TGCGCCAGCAGCTTGGGTGGGCTAGCGGGGGTTCGCGACAATGAGCAGTTCTTC

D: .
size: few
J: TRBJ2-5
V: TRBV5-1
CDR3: CASSPGLEMETQYF
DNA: TGCGCCAGCAGCCCTGGCCTCGAAATGGAGACCCAGTACTTC

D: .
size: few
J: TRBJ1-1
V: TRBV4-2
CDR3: CASSPQSEGEAFF
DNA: TGTGCCAGCAGCCCACAGAGTGAGGGGGAAGCTTTCTTT

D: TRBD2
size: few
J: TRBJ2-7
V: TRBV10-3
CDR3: CAITPREASYEQYF
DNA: TGTGCCATCACGCCGCGGGAGGCCTCCTACGAGCAGTACTTC

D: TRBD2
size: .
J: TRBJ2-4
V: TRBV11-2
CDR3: CASSLDSGWLAKNIQYF
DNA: TGTGCCAGCAGCTTAGATAGCGGGTGGCTAGCCAAAAACATTCAGTACTTC

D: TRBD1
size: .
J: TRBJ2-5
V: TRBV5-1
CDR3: CASRALRGRKETQYF
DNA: TGCGCCAGCCGAGCTTTGAGGGGGCGCAAAGAGACCCAGTACTTC

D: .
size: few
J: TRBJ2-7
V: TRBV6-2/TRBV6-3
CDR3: CASSYGARGSYEQYF
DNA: TGTGCCAGCAGTTATGGCGCTAGGGGGTCCTACGAGCAGTACTTC